The present entry profiles one TCR beta chain with its context. The target of this receptor is not known. Within one base of it there is no much larger clone, and no base qualities were kept. This record belongs to a study of blood T cell repertoires in COVID-19 (TCRdb year 2020). Broadly, across the study: Samples from collaborators originated in the United States, Italy and Spain and spanned both the acute and convalescent phases of COVID-19. Where HLA class I and class II types were available, the types were taken from metadata supplied by the sample provider, not from assay-based typing. The material from the prospective study consisted of cDNA or gDNA derived from T cells, B-cell-depleted T cells, or PBMCs. The repertoires were released in a freely available public database meant as a resource for research on the immune response to SARS-CoV-2. The dataset comprised deeply sampled blood TCRbeta repertoires from subjects exposed to, actively infected with, or recovered from COVID-19. The samples were drawn from two sources: the first 160 participants of the ongoing ImmuneRACE study, and some 1,300 subjects contributed by 6 global collaborators. Sample metadata almost always included a de-identified subject ID, COVID-19 status, age in years and sex. Beyond this particular receptor, the publication reports: The quantity of clinical and demographic metadata differed by source and by participant and was supplied without curation.

Collaborating institutions collected whole blood in K2EDTA tubes following their own protocols. For TCRbeta analysis, collaborators shipped samples in one of three forms: frozen whole blood, isolated PBMCs, or DNA extracted from either of those sample types. Between the V and J ends, shortened by 0 bases and 0 bases respectively, the junction contains 10 bases. The germline V gene gives CDR1 as SGHRS and CDR2 as YFSETQ. The CDR3 runs 16 amino acids, cysteine and phenylalanine included. Left in the record is the CDR3 DNA by itself, 48 bases read in frame from the first base. TCRbeta CDR3 regions were amplified from genomic DNA by means of the immunoSEQ Assay, a bias-controlled multiplex PCR. As for the original processing: The number of nucleated cells in each sample was estimated by amplification of reference gene primers within the assay. To quantify the absolute abundance of each unique TCRbeta CDR3 rearrangement, sequence reads were collapsed and filtered. For each sample, productive Simpson clonality was calculated by taking the square root of Simpson's diversity index across productive rearrangements. TCRdb carries this immuneACCESS record with in-frame sequences only. Its versions omit some clonotypes, under half of them owing to an unresolved V gene in the studies checked, with the rest unexplained. From that table come the V and J calls and clone size; the DNA was used to work out D and trimming. This sample gives fewer than 85,000 clones in total; 70% to 80% of them show up just once. About a third of the sample rests with the top ten.

Sequencing was performed on peripheral blood. This chain is built from TRBV5-1 and TRBJ1-3; 5 matching bases give a weak D call of TRBD1. This sequence originates from a woman in her 70s with acute or convalescent COVID-19. The CDR3 protein: CASSLGGRSSGNTIYF. In nucleotide form, the sequence is TGCGCCAGCAGCTTGGGGGGCCGGAGCTCTGGAAACACCATATATTTT.